What follows are 26 T cell receptor beta chains derived from one specimen sequenced in a study of glioma-infiltrating T cells. Using RNA template, CDR3s of TCR alpha and beta were amplified with iRepertoire arm-PCR. TCRdb independently ran MiXCR on the multiplex PCR reads; one entry per CDR3 protein. The sample holds approximately 190,000 distinct CDR3 sequences, approximately 30% seen once. The sequencing input was glioma tissue, nonneoplastic brain tissue, or PBMCs (not recorded which). These receptors all stem from a human donor with low-grade glioma or glioblastoma, undergoing nonglioma brain surgery, or in good health (not recorded which).

The chain employs TRBV6-2 or TRBV6-3 and TRBJ2-4, with D maybe TRBD2 (6 bases). CDR1 and CDR2 (germline): MNHEY, SVGEGT. The CDR3 loop spans 16 amino acids. Between the trimmed V and J ends, which lost 4 bases and 3 bases, there was a span of 16 bases. CDR3 loop: CASSLRWGGGKNIQYF. CDR3 DNA: TGTGCCAGCAGTTTACGGTGGGGAGGAGGCAAAAACATTCAGTACTTC.

This clonotype was found a few times. The chain joins TRBV4-2 to TRBJ2-2; D not resolved. The CDR3 covers 16 residues. With 0 bases removed from V and 9 bases from J, the gap between germline ends came to 17 bases. Germline CDR1 reads LGHNA; CDR2 reads YNFKEQ. The CDR3 here is CASSQESGGGSRELFF. The CDR3 DNA reads TGTGCCAGCAGCCAAGAGTCAGGCGGCGGAAGCAGGGAGCTGTTTTTT.

This clonotype has a count of ten or more. The chain uses TRBV2 and TRBJ2-1; D is unclear. With 4 bases removed from V and 5 bases from J, the gap between germline ends came to 3 bases. The CDR3 totals 11 residues. Germline-derived CDR1 and CDR2 are SNHLY and FYNNEI. This CDR3 reads CASSVDNEQFF. DNA for the CDR3: TGTGCCAGCAGTGTGGACAATGAGCAGTTCTTC.

The chain employs TRBV27 and TRBJ1-5; D uncertain. Trimming pared 6 bases from V and 7 bases from J, leaving 7 bases between. In germline, CDR1 is MNHEY, CDR2 SMNVEV (reference sequence). The CDR3 is 11 residues long. The CDR3 nucleotides read TGTGCCAGCAGACCGGGACAGCCCCAGCATTTT. This gives the protein CASRPGQPQHF.

The CDR3 DNA is TGCAGCGTTAACCTTAACTACGAGCAGTACTTC. The encoded protein is CSVNLNYEQYF. The rearrangement joins TRBV29-1 to TRBJ2-7; D is uncertain. V lost 5 bases and J lost 3, with 8 bases in between. The CDR3 is 11 amino acids. Germline V lookup: CDR1 SQVTM, CDR2 ANQGSEA.

This clonotype showed up many times. The chain couples TRBV3-1 to TRBJ1-2; D possibly corresponds to TRBD1 (5 bases). Per the germline V gene, CDR1 is LGHDT and CDR2 is YNNKEL (reference sequence). The V end was cut by 4 bases, the J end by 8 bases, with 11 bases between. This CDR3 has 12 amino acids. For the CDR3, the DNA is TGTGCCAGCAGCCGAGGGGAGTTCGGCTACACCTTC. Translation: CASSRGEFGYTF.

This clonotype has just a few counts. This chain connects TRBV29-1 to TRBJ2-7; the match to TRBD1 covers 8 bases. Germline V gene sequence: CDR1 SQVTM, CDR2 ANQGSEA. Unmatched junction bases numbered 9, after V lost 0 bases and J lost 5 bases. The CDR3 is 15 amino acids. The CDR3 bases are TGCAGCGTTGAAGATAGGGGCAGGGGGCGCGACGAGCAGTACTTC. Its protein product is CSVEDRGRGRDEQYF.

This clonotype was picked up many times. This chain connects TRBV7-9 to TRBJ2-7, with TRBD1 identical over 11 bases. Germline V gene lookup returns CDR1 SEHNR and CDR2 FQNEAQ (reference sequence). V dropped 5 bases and J dropped 6; count of bases not matched to a gene: 6. CDR3 length: 14 residues. This CDR3 reads CASSPWTGGAEQYF. CDR3 DNA: TGTGCCAGCAGCCCCTGGACAGGGGGCGCCGAGCAGTACTTC.

This clonotype was found a few times. A junction boundary mismatches the germline segment, possibly from a read error. The chain has TRBV12-3 or TRBV12-4 and TRBJ2-6; D might be TRBD1 or TRBD2, each matching 6 bases. This CDR3 is built from 16 residues. The CDR3 DNA follows: TGTGCCAGCAGTCTAGCTGGGGGGCACGGGGCCAACGTCCTGACTTTC. It translates to CASSLAGGHGANVLTF.

The CDR3 reads CASSLGLADTDTQYF. CDR3 sequence (DNA): TGCGCCAGCAGCTTGGGACTAGCGGACACAGATACGCAGTATTTT. The rearrangement links TRBV5-1 to TRBJ2-3; 9 bases fit TRBD2. Trimming at V came to 0 bases and at J to 2 bases, leaving 1 base not matched to a gene. CDR1 is SGHRS and CDR2 is YFSETQ in the germline V gene. The CDR3 sequence is 15 residues long.

Comments on this clonotype: A much more abundant neighbour one base away suggests this may be a read error. J is TRBJ2-5 and V is TRBV3-1, with a weak D call TRBD2 (5 bases). Germline CDR1 reads LGHDT; CDR2 reads YNNKEL (reference sequence). With 0 bases removed from V and 4 bases from J, the gap between germline ends came to 12 bases. The CDR3 covers 15 residues. The CDR3 sequence is CASSQDAGIVETQYF. In nucleotides, the CDR3 is TGTGCCAGCAGCCAAGACGCCGGGATTGTAGAGACCCAGTACTTC.

The gene calls are TRBV7-9 and TRBJ2-1; TRBD2 aligns across 9 bases. The J segment lost 2 bases and the V segment lost 5 bases, leaving 7 bases of the junction unmatched. The germline gives CDR1 SEHNR, CDR2 FQNEAQ (reference sequence). The CDR3 contains 16 residues. This CDR3 reads CASSGTSRYTYNEQFF. CDR3 DNA sequence: TGTGCCAGCAGCGGGACTAGCAGATACACCTACAATGAGCAGTTCTTC.

This clonotype has ten or more counts. In DNA, the CDR3 is TGTGCCAGCAGCTTAGTGGTTAGCTCCTACAATGAGCAGTTCTTC. Translation: CASSLVVSSYNEQFF. The rearrangement links TRBV7-6 to TRBJ2-1, with D unclear. The germline V and J ends were trimmed by 1 base and 0 bases, with 7 bases remaining between them. Germline V CDR1 and CDR2: SGHVS, FNYEAQ. The length of the CDR3 is 15 residues.

A remark on this clonotype: A much larger clone differs from this one at a single base, so this may be a read error. This sequence joins TRBV19 and TRBJ2-1, with TRBD2 matching 11 bases. CDR3 size: 16 residues. Trimming cost V 5 bases and J 8 bases; bases outside gene matches: 11. Germline lookup yields CDR1 LNHDA and CDR2 SQIVND (reference sequence). Here the CDR3 reads CASSSIIAGGQDEQFF. CDR3 nucleotide sequence: TGTGCCAGTAGTTCCATCATAGCGGGAGGGCAGGATGAGCAGTTCTTC.

On this clonotype: With a much larger clone just one base away, this may be a read error. The CDR3 spells CASSPTEPPQETQYF. The CDR3 nucleotides are TGTGCCAGCTCACCGACAGAGCCCCCCCAAGAGACCCAGTACTTC. V is TRBV18 and J is TRBJ2-5, with TRBD1 as a possible D gene (5 bases). This CDR3 comprises 15 residues. Looked up from germline, CDR1 is KGHSH and CDR2 is LQKENI. V lost 3 bases and J lost 1, with 12 bases in between.

This chain joins TRBV6-6 and TRBJ1-2, with 7 nucleotides matching TRBD1. In germline, CDR1 is MNHNY, CDR2 SVGAGI (reference sequence). J was trimmed by 8 bases and V by 4 bases; bases with no gene match: 10. CDR3 length equals 14 residues. The CDR3 DNA is TGTGCCAGCAGTTCCACCCCGCCGGGACAGGGCTACACCTTC. It yields the protein CASSSTPPGQGYTF.

This clonotype was picked up many times. The chain joins TRBV20-1 to TRBJ1-1; D may be TRBD1 (5 bases). The CDR3 loop spans 14 amino acids. CDR1 and CDR2 from the germline V gene are DFQATT and SNEGSKA (reference sequence). V was trimmed by 1 base and J by 0 bases, leaving 9 bases between them. This CDR3 reads CSARVGGMNTEAFF. In nucleotides, the CDR3 is TGCAGTGCTAGAGTGGGGGGGATGAACACTGAAGCTTTCTTT.

This clonotype has ten or more counts. This chain connects TRBV20-1 to TRBJ1-4; D is possibly TRBD1 (6 bases). This CDR3 comprises 14 residues. Per germline, CDR1 DFQATT and CDR2 SNEGSKA (reference sequence). The V end was cut by 6 bases, the J end by 5 bases, with 16 bases between. In DNA, the CDR3 is TGCAGTGCGCAGCCGGGGGCTGGGAATGAAAAACTGTTTTTT. Its translation: CSAQPGAGNEKLFF.

At least ten counts were recorded for this clonotype. V gene TRBV7-2 combines with J gene TRBJ2-3, with a tentative D call TRBD2 (6 bases). From germline, CDR1 is SGHTA and CDR2 FQGNSA. V shed 5 bases and J shed 2 bases, with 17 bases lying between them. This CDR3 has 16 residues. CDR3 DNA: TGTGCCAGCAGCCAACGAATGGGACTCACCACAGATACGCAGTATTTT. Translated: CASSQRMGLTTDTQYF.

This clonotype has ten or more counts. The chain combines TRBV7-9 with TRBJ1-2, with TRBD1 identical over 7 bases. V shed 5 bases and J 5 bases; nucleotides not matched to a gene: 14. CDR1 and CDR2 from the germline V gene are SEHNR and FQNEAQ (reference sequence). The CDR3 sequence is 16 residues long. The CDR3 loop reads CASSRDSYGSAYGYTF. The CDR3 DNA reads TGTGCCAGCAGCCGGGACAGCTACGGATCCGCGTATGGCTACACCTTC. Full variable domain (missing parts from reference TRBV7-9 and TRBJ1-2): DTGVSQNPRHKITKRGQNVTFRCDPISEHNRLYWYRQTLGQGPEFLTYFQNEAQLEKSRLLSDRFSAERPKGSFSTLEIQRTEQGDSAMYLCASSRDSYGSAYGYTFGSGTRLTVV.

This clonotype has a count of ten or more. The chain combines TRBV20-1 with TRBJ2-5; 7 bases map to TRBD2. The V and J ends lost 6 bases and 2 bases, in that order; junction bases with no gene match: 9. Germline V gene lookup returns CDR1 DFQATT and CDR2 SNEGSKA (reference sequence). CDR3 length equals 14 residues. CDR3 protein: CSARTSHLQETQYF. The CDR3 DNA sequence: TGCAGTGCCCGGACTAGTCACTTGCAAGAGACCCAGTACTTC.

With respect to this clonotype: One junction end does not reproduce the germline sequence, and a read error may be involved. The chain is built from TRBV4-1 and TRBJ2-3, with 16 bases identical to TRBD2. The CDR3 is 16 residues long. Germline lookup yields CDR1 MGHRA and CDR2 YSYEKL. The CDR3 DNA follows: TGCGCCAGCAGCCAGGGACTAGCGGGAGGGACAGGTACGCAGTATTTT. It codes for CASSQGLAGGTGTQYF.

This clonotype has only one observation. This chain uses TRBV6-1 with TRBJ2-7; 8 nucleotides agree with TRBD2. Losses at the gene ends were 6 bases for V and 3 bases for J; bases not matched to a gene: 1. Germline CDR1 MNHNS, CDR2 SASEGT. CDR3 length: 12 amino acids. CDR3 DNA sequence: TGTGCCAGCAGAACTAGCGGCTACGAGCAGTACTTC. This sequence encodes CASRTSGYEQYF.

This clonotype showed up just a few times. The J gene is TRBJ1-2, the V gene TRBV30, with TRBD1 matching 8 bases. The CDR3 extends over 13 amino acids. Looked up from germline, CDR1 is GTSNPN and CDR2 is SVGIG (reference sequence). With V trimmed by 3 bases and J by 8 bases, 8 bases remained unmatched. CDR3 residues: CAWRIAGQGGYTF. DNA of the CDR3: TGTGCCTGGAGGATCGCCGGACAGGGCGGCTACACCTTC. The full variable domain, its missing parts supplied by reference TRBV30 and TRBJ1-2, is SQTIHQWPATLVQPVGSPLSLECTVEGTSNPNLYWYRQAAGRGLQLLFYSVGIGQISSEVPQNLSASRPQDRQFILSSKKLLLSDSGFYLCAWRIAGQGGYTFGSGTRLTVV.

This clonotype was recorded at least ten times. This chain links TRBV6-5 with TRBJ1-1; D unresolved. This CDR3 has 14 amino acids. With 1 base removed from V and 1 base from J, the gap between germline ends came to 7 bases. Germline CDR1 and CDR2: MNHEY and SVGAGI. The CDR3 here is CASSYYEGNTEAFF. DNA of the CDR3: TGTGCCAGCAGTTACTATGAGGGGAACACTGAAGCTTTCTTT.

Turning to this clonotype: This may be a read error, as it is one base from a much larger clone. The chain combines TRBV3-1 with TRBJ1-1; 7 bases map to TRBD1. The V and J ends lost 4 bases and 9 bases, in that order; junction bases with no gene match: 14. The length of the CDR3 is 15 residues. The germline V gene encodes CDR1 LGHDT and CDR2 YNNKEL (reference sequence). CDR3 loop: CASSPGQVVATQAFF. The CDR3 coding sequence is TGTGCCAGCAGCCCAGGACAGGTAGTAGCTACTCAAGCTTTCTTT.